This TCR beta chain was observed in a study of cytomegalovirus exposure and HLA in healthy donors. Primers: 60 Vbeta forward and 13 Jbeta reverse. The method was immunoSEQ multiplex PCR; TCRdb's version includes in-frame clones alone and lacks a portion of them. The sample yields 65,000 or so clones, roughly 80% seen once. Overall study results and limits: In presence/absence analyses, roughly uniform sequencing depth across donors was assumed. CMV serostatus was the sole immune exposure information available. The study put 150 or so TCR beta chains on its list as cytomegalovirus-associated.

About this clone itself: Antigen unknown.

CDR3 length equals 13 residues. CDR1 and CDR2 (germline): SQVTM, ANQGSEA. V lost 7 bases to trimming and J lost 4 bases; unmatched junction nucleotides: 5. This chain links TRBV29-1 with TRBJ2-1, with 9 nucleotides matching TRBD2. This TCR came from a girl under 18 in good health and CMV-seropositive. Sequences were obtained from PBMCs. The CDR3 sequence: CSGGTSTYNEQFF. In DNA, the CDR3 is TGCAGCGGCGGGACTAGCACTTACAATGAGCAGTTCTTC.